This TCR beta chain was sequenced in a study of blood T cell repertoires in COVID-19. Across the study: Nucleic acid was either cDNA or gDNA, and it came from T cells, B-cell-depleted T cells, or PBMCs.

Repertoires were generated with immunoSEQ multiplex PCR, while TCRdb's copy carries only in-frame clones and drops some. The sample lists under 200,000 clones, roughly 82% occurring once. The V and J ends lost 2 bases and 6 bases respectively, with 6 bases between them. From germline, CDR1 is SEHNR and CDR2 FQNEAQ (reference sequence). The CDR3 consists of 12 residues. The sample comprised PBMCs or T cells enriched from blood (not recorded which). The chain is built from TRBV7-9 and TRBJ2-3; D remains unclear. The origin of this receptor is a man between 40 and 49 years old with acute COVID-19. DNA for the CDR3: TGTGCCAGCAGCTTAACTAAGGATACGCAGTATTTT. It codes for CASSLTKDTQYF.